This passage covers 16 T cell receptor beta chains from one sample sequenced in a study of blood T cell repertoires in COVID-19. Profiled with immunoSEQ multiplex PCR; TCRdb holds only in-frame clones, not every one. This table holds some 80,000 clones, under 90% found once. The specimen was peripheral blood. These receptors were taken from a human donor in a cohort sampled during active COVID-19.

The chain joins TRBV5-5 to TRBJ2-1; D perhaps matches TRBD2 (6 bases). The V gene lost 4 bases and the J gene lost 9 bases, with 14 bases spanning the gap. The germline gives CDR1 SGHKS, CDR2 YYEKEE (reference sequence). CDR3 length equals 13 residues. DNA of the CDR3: TGTGCCAGCAGCCCTAGAGCGGGCGCTGAGCAGTTCTTC. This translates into CASSPRAGAEQFF.

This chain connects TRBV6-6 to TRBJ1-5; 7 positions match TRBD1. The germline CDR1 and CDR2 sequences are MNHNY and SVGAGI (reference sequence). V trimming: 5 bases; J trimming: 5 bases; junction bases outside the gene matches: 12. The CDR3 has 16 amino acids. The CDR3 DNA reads TGTGCCAGCAGTACGCACAGGGGAAGGGGGGATCAGCCCCAGCATTTT. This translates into CASSTHRGRGDQPQHF.

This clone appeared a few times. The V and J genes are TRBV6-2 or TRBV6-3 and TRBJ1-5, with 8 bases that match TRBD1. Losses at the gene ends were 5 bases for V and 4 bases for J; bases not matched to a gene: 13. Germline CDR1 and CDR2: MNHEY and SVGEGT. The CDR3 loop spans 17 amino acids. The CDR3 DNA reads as TGTGCCAGCAGTCCCCGGGCAGGGGGCTTAGGGAATCAGCCCCAGCATTTT. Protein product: CASSPRAGGLGNQPQHF.

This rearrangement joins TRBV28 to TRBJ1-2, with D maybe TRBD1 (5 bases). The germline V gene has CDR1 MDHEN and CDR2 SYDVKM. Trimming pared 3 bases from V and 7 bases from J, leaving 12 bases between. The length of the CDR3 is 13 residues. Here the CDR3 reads CASSFQRGAGYTF. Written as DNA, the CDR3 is TGTGCCAGCAGTTTTCAAAGGGGCGCTGGCTACACCTTC.

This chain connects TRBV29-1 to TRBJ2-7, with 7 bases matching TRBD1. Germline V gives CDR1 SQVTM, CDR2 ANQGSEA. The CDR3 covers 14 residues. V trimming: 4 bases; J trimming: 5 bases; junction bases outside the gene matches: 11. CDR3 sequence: CSVVIGIQGHEQYF. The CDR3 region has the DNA TGCAGCGTTGTAATCGGAATACAGGGGCACGAGCAGTACTTC.

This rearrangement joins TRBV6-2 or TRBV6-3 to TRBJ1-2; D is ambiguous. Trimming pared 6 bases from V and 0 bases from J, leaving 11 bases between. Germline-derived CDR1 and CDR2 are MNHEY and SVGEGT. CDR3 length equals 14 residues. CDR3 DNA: TGTGCCAGCAGCCCAGGACTGACTAACTATGGCTACACCTTC. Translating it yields CASSPGLTNYGYTF.

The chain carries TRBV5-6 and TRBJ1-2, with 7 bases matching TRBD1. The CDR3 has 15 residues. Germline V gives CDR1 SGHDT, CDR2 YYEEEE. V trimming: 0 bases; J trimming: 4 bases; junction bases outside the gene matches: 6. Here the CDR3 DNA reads TGTGCCAGCAGCTTGGGGACAGGAGCCCTCTATGGCTACACCTTC. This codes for CASSLGTGALYGYTF.

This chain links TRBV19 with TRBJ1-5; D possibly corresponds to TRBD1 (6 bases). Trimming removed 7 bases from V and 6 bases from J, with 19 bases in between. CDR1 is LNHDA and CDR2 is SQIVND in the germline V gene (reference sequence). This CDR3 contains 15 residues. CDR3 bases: TGTGCCAGTACCCAGGATTCAGGGGACGGTCAGCCCCAGCATTTT. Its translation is CASTQDSGDGQPQHF.

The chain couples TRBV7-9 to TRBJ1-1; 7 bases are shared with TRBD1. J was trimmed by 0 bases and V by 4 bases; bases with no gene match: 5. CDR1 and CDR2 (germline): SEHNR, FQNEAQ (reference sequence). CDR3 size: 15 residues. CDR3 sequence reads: CASSSGQNMNTEAFF. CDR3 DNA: TGTGCCAGCAGCTCGGGACAGAACATGAACACTGAAGCTTTCTTT.

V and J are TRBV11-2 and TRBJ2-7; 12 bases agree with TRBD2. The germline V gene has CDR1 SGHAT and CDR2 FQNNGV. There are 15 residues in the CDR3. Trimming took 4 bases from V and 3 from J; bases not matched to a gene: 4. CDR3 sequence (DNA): TGTGCCAGCAGCTCCGGACTAGCGGGATTCTACGAGCAGTACTTC. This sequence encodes CASSSGLAGFYEQYF. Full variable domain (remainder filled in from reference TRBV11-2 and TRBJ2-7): EAGVAQSPRYKIIEKRQSVAFWCNPISGHATLYWYQQILGQGPKLLIQFQNNGVVDDSQLPKDRFSAERLKGVDSTLKIQPAKLEDSAVYLCASSSGLAGFYEQYFGPGTRLTVT.

CDR3 bases: TGTGCCAGCAGCCCCTTCGGCGGGGGGCGTCACCGCACAGATACGCAGTATTTT. Protein: CASSPFGGGRHRTDTQYF. The chain carries TRBV11-2 and TRBJ2-3; 8 bases agree with TRBD2. Germline lookup yields CDR1 SGHAT and CDR2 FQNNGV. Trimming cost V 5 bases and J 1 base; bases outside gene matches: 14. The CDR3 length is 18 residues.

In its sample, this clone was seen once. Here the CDR3 reads CTSSQFGLGYTF. The CDR3 nucleotides read TGCACCAGCAGCCAATTTGGCCTTGGCTACACCTTC. The chain employs TRBV1 and TRBJ1-2; the D segment call TRBD1 is taken from the table without a DNA check. TRBV1 is tagged as a pseudogene. The CDR3 extends over 12 amino acids.

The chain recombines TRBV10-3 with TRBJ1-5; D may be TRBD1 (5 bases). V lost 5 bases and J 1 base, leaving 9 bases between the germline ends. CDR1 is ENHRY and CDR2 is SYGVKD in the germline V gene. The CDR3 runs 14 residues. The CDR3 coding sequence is TGTGCCATCAGTCCACAGGCCAGCAATCAGCCCCAGCATTTT. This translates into CAISPQASNQPQHF.

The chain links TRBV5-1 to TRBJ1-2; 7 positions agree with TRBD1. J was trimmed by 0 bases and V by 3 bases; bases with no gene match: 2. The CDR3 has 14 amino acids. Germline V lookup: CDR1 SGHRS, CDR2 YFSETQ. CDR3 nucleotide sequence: TGCGCCAGCAGCTCCGGACAGGCTAACTATGGCTACACCTTC. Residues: CASSSGQANYGYTF.

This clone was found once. For the CDR3, the DNA is TGTGCCAGCCGACCTGAGGGACAGTTCAATCAGCCCCAGCATTTT. Protein sequence: CASRPEGQFNQPQHF. The chain joins TRBV3-1 (or the pseudogene TRBV3-2) to TRBJ1-5; 7 bases line up with TRBD1. CDR3 length: 15 amino acids. Germline V lookup: CDR1 LGHDT, CDR2 YNNKEL (reference sequence). The V segment lost 8 bases and the J segment 3 bases; nucleotides outside the gene matches: 10.

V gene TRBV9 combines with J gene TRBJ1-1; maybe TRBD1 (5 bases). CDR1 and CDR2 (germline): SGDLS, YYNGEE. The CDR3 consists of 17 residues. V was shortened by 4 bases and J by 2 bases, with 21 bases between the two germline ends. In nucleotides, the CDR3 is TGTGCCAGCAGCCTACTCGGGGCAGGGAGGGGAAACACTGAAGCTTTCTTT. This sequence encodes CASSLLGAGRGNTEAFF. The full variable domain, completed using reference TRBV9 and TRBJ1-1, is DSGVTQTPKHLITATGQRVTLRCSPRSGDLSVYWYQQSLDQGLQFLIQYYNGEERAKGNILERFSAQQFPDLHSELNLSSLELGDSALYFCASSLLGAGRGNTEAFFGQGTRLTVV.